This T cell receptor beta chain was captured by sequencing in a study of T cell responses to AZD1222 COVID-19 vaccine. On this clone itself: Its antigen remains unidentified.

The CDR3 totals 15 residues. With 4 bases clipped from V and 0 bases from J, the junction kept 5 bases outside the gene matches. Germline CDR1 is SGHKS and CDR2 is YYEKEE (reference sequence). The study's findings and limits: Spike-specific TCR repertoires showed rising breadth and depth after two AZD1222 doses.

Only in-frame clones appear in the TCRdb table, and some are missing; sequencing was by immunoSEQ multiplex PCR. The sample contains roughly 80,000 clones, 75% to 95% of which appear only once. The source was peripheral blood, collected 28 days after the second AZD1222 dose. The receptor comes from an adult who received the AZD1222 COVID-19 vaccine. The chain employs TRBV5-5 and TRBJ2-7, with 9 nucleotides matching TRBD2. The DNA of the CDR3 is TGTGCCAGCAGCCGCTTACTAGCGGGCTCCTACGAGCAGTACTTC. Protein sequence: CASSRLLAGSYEQYF.